This T cell receptor (beta chain) was obtained from a study of CD4+ T cells in melanoma. Clones were read by immunoSEQ multiplex PCR, and TCRdb kept only the in-frame ones, dropping some. The table includes thousands of clones, 45% to 60% detected once. Worth noting for this clone: Antigen unknown.

General study results and limits: CD8+ T cell, macrophage and B cell function reportedly correlated with neoantigen-specific CD4+ T cells. Neoantigen-specific CD4+ T cells in melanoma reportedly had diverse differentiation states.

Per germline, CDR1 GTSNPN and CDR2 SVGIG (reference sequence). The CDR3 runs 15 residues. J was trimmed by 1 base and V by 4 bases; bases with no gene match: 9. This TCR came from a human donor with melanoma. The material sequenced was cells from a culture (not recorded whether cultured in vitro). This chain connects TRBV30 to TRBJ1-1; 7 nucleotides line up with TRBD1. The CDR3 loop is CAWTPLGGGNTEAFF. The CDR3, as DNA: TGTGCCTGGACCCCTTTAGGGGGCGGGAACACTGAAGCTTTCTTT.